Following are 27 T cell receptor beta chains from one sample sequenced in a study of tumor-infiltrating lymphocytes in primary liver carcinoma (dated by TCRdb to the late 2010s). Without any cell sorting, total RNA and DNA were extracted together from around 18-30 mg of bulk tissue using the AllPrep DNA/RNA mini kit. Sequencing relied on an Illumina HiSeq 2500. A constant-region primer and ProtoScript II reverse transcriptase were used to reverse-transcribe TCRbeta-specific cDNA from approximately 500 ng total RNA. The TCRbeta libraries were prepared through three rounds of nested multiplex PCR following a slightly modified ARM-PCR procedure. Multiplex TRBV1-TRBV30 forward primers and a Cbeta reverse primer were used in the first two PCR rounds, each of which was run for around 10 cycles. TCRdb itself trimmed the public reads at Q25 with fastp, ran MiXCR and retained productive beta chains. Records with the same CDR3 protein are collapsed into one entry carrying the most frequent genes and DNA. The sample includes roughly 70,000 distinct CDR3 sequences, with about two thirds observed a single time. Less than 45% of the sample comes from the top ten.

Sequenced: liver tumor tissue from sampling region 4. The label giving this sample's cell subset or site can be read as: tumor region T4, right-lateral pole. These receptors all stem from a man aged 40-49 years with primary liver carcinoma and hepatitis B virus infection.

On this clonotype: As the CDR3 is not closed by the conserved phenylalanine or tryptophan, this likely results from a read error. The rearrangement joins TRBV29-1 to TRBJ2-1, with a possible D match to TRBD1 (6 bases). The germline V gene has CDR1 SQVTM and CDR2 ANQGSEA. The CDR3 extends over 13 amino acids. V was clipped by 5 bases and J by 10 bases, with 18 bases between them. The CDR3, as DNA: TGCAGCGTTATTAGGGCAGGGGCCCCCGAGCAGTTCTTA. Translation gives CSVIRAGAPEQFL.

Here the CDR3 DNA reads TGTGCCAGCAGCTTGGTGAACGGAGAAGCTTTCTTT. It encodes CASSLVNGEAFF. V usage is TRBV5-6 and J usage is TRBJ1-1; D unclear. With 0 bases removed from V and 8 bases from J, the gap between germline ends came to 8 bases. The CDR3 totals 12 residues. The V gene's germline CDR1 is SGHDT and CDR2 YYEEEE. The variable domain in full, completed from reference TRBV5-6 and TRBJ1-1, reads DAGVTQSPTHLIKTRGQQVTLRCSPKSGHDTVSWYQQALGQGPQFIFQYYEEEERQRGNFPDRFSGHQFPNYSSELNVNALLLGDSALYLCASSLVNGEAFFGQGTRLTVV.

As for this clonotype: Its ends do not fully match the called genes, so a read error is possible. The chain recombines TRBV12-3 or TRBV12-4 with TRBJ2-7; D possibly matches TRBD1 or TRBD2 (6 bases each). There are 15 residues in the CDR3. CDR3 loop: CASNLGLGGPYEQYF. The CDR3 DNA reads TGTGCCAGCAATTTAGGATTGGGGGGCCCCTACGAGCAGTACTTC.

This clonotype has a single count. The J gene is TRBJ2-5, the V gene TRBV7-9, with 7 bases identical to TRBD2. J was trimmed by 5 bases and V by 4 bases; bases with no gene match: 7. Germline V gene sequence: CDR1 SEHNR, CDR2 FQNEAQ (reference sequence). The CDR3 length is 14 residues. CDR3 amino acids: CASSWGGLQETQYF. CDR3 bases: TGTGCCAGCAGCTGGGGGGGACTCCAGGAGACCCAGTACTTC.

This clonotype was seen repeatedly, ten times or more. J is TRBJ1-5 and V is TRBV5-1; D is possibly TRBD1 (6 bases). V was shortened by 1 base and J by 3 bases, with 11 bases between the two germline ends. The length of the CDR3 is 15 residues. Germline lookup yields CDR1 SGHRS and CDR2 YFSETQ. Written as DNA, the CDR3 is TGCGCCAGCAGCTTGCTCCCAGGGGCCAATCAGCCCCAGCATTTT. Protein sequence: CASSLLPGANQPQHF. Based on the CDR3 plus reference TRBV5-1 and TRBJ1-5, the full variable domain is KAGVTQTPRYLIKTRGQQVTLSCSPISGHRSVSWYQQTPGQGLQFLFEYFSETQRNKGNFPGRFSGRQFSNSRSEMNVSTLELGDSALYLCASSLLPGANQPQHFGDGTRLSIL.

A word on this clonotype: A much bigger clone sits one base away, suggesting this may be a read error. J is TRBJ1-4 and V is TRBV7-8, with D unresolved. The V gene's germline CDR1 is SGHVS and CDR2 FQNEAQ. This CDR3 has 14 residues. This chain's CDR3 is CSSSLWRGNEKLFF. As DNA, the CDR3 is TGTTCCAGCAGCTTATGGCGAGGAAATGAAAAACTGTTTTTT. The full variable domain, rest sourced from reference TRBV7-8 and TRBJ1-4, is GAGVSQSPRYKVAKRGQDVALRCDPISGHVSLFWYQQALGQGPEFLTYFQNEAQLDKSGLPSDRFFAERPEGSVSTLKIQRTQQEDSAVYLCSSSLWRGNEKLFFGSGTQLSVL.

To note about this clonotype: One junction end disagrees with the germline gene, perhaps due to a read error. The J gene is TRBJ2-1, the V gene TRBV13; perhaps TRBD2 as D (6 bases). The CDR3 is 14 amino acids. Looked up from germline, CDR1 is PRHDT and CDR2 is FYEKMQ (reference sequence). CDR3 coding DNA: TGTGTCAGCAGCTTAGCGGAGGAGTACAATGAGCATTTCTTC. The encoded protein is CVSSLAEEYNEHFF.

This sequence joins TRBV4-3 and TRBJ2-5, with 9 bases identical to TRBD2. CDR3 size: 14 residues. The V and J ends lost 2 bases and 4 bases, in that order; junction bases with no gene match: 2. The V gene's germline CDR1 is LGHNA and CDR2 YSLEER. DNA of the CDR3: TGCGCCAGCAGCCAAACGACTAGCGGAGAGACCCAGTACTTC. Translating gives CASSQTTSGETQYF.

The CDR3 DNA sequence: TGTGCCACCAACTCTTTCGGTCCCCCGGAGACTCGGTACTTC. Translated: CATNSFGPPETRYF. This chain uses TRBV7-9 with TRBJ2-5; D is ambiguous. Germline loops: CDR1 SEHNR, CDR2 FQNEAQ (reference sequence). Trimming pared 10 bases from V and 13 bases from J, leaving 28 bases between. The CDR3 has 14 residues.

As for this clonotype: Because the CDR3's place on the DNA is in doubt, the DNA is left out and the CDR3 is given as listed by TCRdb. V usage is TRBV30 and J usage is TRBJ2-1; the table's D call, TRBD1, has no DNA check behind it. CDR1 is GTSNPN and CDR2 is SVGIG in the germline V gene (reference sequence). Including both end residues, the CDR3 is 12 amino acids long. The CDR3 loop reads CAFGTGATPSGF.

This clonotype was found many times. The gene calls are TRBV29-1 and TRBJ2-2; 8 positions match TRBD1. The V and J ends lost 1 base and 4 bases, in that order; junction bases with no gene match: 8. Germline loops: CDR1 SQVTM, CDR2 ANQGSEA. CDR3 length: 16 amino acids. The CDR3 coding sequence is TGCAGCGTTGAAGGGTTGGACAGGGTGGGCACCGGGGAGCTGTTTTTT. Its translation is CSVEGLDRVGTGELFF.

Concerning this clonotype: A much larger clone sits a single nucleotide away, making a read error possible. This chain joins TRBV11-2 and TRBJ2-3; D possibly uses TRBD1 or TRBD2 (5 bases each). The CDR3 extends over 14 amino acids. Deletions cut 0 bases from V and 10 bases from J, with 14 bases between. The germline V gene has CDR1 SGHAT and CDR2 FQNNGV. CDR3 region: CASSLDPGTVPQYF. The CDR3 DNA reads TGTGCCAGCAGCTTAGATCCAGGGACGGTTCCGCAGTATTTT. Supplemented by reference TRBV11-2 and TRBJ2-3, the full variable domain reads EAGVAQSPRYKIIEKRQSVAFWCNPISGHATLYWYQQILGQGPKLLIQFQNNGVVDDSQLPKDRFSAERLKGVDSTLKIQPAKLEDSAVYLCASSLDPGTVPQYFGPGTRLTVL.

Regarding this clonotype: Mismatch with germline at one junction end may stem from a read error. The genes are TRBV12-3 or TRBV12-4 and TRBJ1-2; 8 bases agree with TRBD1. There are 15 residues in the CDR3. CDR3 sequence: CASTYRTGINYGHTF. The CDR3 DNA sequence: TGTGCCAGTACATACCGGACAGGGATTAACTATGGCCACACCTTC.

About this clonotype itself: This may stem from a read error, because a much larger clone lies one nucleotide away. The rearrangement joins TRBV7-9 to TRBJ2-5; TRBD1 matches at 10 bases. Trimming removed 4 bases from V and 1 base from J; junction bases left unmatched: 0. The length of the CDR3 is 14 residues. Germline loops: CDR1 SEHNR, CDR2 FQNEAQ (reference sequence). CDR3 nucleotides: TGTGCCAGCAGCTGGACAGGGGGCCAAGAGACCCAGTACTTC. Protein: CASSWTGGQETQYF.

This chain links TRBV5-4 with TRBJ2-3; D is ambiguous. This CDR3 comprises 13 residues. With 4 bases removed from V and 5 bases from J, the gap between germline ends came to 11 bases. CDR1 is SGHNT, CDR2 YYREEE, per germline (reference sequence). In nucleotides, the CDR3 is TGTGCCAGCAGCCTGACTGGGGAAGATACGCAGTATTTT. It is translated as CASSLTGEDTQYF.

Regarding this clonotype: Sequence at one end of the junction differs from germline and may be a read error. The CDR3 region is CASSLGRQGASDQPQHF. Here the CDR3 DNA reads TGTGCTAGCAGCTTAGGGCGTCAGGGTGCGAGCGATCAGCCCCAGCATTTT. This chain joins TRBV13 and TRBJ1-5; the D gene is possibly TRBD1 (5 bases). The CDR3 is 17 residues long. Looked up from germline, CDR1 is PRHDT and CDR2 is FYEKMQ (reference sequence).

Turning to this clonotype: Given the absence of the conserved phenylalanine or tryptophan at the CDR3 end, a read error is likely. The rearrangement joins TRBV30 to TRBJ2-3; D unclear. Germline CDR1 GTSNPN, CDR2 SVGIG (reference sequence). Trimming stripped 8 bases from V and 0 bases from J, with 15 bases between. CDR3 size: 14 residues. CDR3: CARDGPSSTDTQYS. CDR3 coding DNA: TGTGCCCGAGACGGGCCCAGTAGCACAGATACGCAGTATTCT.

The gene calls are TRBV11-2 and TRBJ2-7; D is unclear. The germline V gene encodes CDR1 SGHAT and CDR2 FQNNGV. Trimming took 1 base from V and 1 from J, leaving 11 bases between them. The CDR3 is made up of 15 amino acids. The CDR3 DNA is TGTGCCAGCAGCTTAGGACGAGGACGGTCCTACGAGCAGTACTTC. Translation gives CASSLGRGRSYEQYF.

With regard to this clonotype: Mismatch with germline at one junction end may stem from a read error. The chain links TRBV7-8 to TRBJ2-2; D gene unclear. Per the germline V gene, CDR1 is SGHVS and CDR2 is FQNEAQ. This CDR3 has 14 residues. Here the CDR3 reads CASCLVSRDGELFF. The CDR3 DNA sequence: TGTGCCAGCTGCTTAGTTTCGCGAGACGGGGAGCTGTTTTTT.

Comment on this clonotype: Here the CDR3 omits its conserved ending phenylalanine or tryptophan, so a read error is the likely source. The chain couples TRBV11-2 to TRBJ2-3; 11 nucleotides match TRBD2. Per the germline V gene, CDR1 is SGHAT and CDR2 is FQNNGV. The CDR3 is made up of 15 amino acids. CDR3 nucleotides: TGTGCCAACAGCACCGGGACTAGCGGCACAGACACGCAGTATTCT. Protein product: CANSTGTSGTDTQYS.

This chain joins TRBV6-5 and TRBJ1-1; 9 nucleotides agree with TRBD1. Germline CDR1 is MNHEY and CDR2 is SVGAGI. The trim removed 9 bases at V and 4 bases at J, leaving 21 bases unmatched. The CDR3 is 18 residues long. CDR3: CARSHTGGQGALGTEAFF. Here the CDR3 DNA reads TGTGCCAGGAGCCATACTGGGGGACAGGGCGCGTTGGGCACTGAAGCTTTCTTT.

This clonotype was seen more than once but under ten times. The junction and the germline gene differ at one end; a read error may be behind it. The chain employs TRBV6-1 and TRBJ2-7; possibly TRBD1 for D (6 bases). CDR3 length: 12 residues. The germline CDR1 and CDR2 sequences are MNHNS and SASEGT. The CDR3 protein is CASGQHSYEQYF. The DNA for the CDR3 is TGTGCCAGCGGACAGCACTCCTACGAGCAGTATTTC.

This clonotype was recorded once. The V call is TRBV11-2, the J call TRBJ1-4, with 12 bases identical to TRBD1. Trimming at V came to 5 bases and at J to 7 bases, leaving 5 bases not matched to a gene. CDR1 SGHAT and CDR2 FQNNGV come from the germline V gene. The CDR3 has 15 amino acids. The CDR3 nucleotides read TGTGCCAGCAGCCCCGGGACAGGGGGCTTTGAAAAACTGTTTTTT. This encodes CASSPGTGGFEKLFF.

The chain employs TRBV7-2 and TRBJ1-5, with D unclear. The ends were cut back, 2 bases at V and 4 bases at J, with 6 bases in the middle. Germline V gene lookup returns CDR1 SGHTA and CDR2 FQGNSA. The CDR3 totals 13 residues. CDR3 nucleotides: TGTGCCAGCAGCTTAACCGATAATCAGCCCCAGCATTTT. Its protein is CASSLTDNQPQHF.

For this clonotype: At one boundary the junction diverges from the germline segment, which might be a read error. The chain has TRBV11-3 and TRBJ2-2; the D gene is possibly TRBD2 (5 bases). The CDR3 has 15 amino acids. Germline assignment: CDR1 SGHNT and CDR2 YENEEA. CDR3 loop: CASSLEYANTGELFF. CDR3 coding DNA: TGTGCCAGCAGCTTAGAATACGCAAACACCGGGGAGCTGTTCTTT.

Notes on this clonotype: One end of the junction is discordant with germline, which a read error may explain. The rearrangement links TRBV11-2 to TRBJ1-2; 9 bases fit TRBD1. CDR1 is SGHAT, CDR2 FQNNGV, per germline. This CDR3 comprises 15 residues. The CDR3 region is CASSFTGGSSPAYIF. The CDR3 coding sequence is TGTGCCAGCAGCTTTACAGGGGGCTCCTCCCCTGCCTACATCTTC.

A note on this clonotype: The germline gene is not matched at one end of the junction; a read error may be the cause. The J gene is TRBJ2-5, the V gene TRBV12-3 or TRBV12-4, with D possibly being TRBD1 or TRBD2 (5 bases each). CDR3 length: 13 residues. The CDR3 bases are TGTGCCAGTCGTAGGGGTGCCGGGGCGGCCCAGCACTTC. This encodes CASRRGAGAAQHF.